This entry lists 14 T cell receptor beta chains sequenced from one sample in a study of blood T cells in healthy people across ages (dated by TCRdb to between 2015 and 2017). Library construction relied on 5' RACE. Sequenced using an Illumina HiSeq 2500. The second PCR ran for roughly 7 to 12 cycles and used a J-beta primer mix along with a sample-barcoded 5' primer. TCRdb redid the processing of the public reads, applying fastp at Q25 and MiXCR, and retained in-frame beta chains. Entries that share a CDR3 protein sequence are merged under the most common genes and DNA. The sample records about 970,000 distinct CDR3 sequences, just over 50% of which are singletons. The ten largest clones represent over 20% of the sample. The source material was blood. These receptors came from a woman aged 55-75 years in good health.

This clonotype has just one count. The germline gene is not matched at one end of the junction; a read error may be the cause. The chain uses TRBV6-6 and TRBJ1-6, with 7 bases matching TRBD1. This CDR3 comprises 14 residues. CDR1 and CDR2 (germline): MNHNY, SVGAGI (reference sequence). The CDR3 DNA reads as TGTGCCAGCAGTTACCGGGACAGATTATCACCCCCCCACTTT. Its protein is CASSYRDRLSPPHF.

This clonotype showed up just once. Here the CDR3 reads CATSDLWQETQYF. The CDR3 DNA follows: TGTGCCACCAGTGACCTATGGCAAGAGACCCAGTACTTC. This sequence joins TRBV24-1 and TRBJ2-7; D unresolved. The J call may be incorrect, as the DNA end agrees better with TRBJ2-5. Germline lookup yields CDR1 KGHDR and CDR2 SFDVKD. The CDR3 loop spans 13 amino acids.

The CDR3 DNA sequence: TGTGCCAGCAGAGAGATTAGCAGGGGCATTCAGTACTTC. This sequence encodes CASREISRGIQYF. This chain joins TRBV28 and TRBJ2-4; a weak D match, TRBD1 (6 bases). Germline V lookup: CDR1 MDHEN, CDR2 SYDVKM. The ends were cut back, 6 bases at V and 9 bases at J, with 15 bases in the middle. This CDR3 has 13 residues.

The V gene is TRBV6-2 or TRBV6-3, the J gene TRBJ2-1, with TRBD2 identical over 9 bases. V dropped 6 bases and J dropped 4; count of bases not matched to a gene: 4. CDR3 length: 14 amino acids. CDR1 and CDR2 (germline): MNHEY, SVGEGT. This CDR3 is CASRPLAGYNEQFF. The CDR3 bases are TGTGCCAGCAGACCCCTAGCGGGATACAATGAGCAGTTCTTC.

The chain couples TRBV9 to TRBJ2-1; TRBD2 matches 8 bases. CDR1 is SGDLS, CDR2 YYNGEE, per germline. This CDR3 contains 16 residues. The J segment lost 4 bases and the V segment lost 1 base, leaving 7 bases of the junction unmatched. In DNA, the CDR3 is TGTGCCAGCAGCGTACCGGGACTAGGAGGATACAATGAGCAGTTCTTC. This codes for CASSVPGLGGYNEQFF.

CDR3 nucleotides: TGTGCCAGCAGCCAAGAACTCTCGACTAGCGGGCGCACAGATACGCAGTATTTT. The encoded protein is CASSQELSTSGRTDTQYF. The chain joins TRBV4-2 to TRBJ2-3; 10 bases are a match to TRBD2. With V trimmed by 0 bases and J by 1 base, 7 bases remained unmatched. Germline CDR1 LGHNA, CDR2 YNFKEQ. The CDR3 has 18 residues.

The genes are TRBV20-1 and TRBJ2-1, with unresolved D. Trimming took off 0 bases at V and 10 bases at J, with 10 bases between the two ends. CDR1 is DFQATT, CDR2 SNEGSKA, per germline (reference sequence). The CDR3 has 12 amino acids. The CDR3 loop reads CSARDLLGEQFF. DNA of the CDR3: TGCAGTGCTAGAGATCTGTTAGGGGAGCAGTTCTTC.

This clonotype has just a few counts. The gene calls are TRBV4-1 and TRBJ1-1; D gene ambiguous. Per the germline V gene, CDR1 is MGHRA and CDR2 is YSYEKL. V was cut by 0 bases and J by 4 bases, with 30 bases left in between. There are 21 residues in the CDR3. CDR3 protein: CASSQELGMRATLVARTEAFF. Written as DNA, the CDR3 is TGCGCCAGCAGCCAAGAGCTGGGGATGAGGGCTACTTTGGTGGCGCGCACTGAAGCTTTCTTT.

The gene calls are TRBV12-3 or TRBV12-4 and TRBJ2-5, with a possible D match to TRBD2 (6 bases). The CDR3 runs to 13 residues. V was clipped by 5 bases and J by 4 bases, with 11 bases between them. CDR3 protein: CASSRGGVETQYF. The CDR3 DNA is TGTGCCAGCAGTCGGGGCGGGGTAGAGACCCAGTACTTC.

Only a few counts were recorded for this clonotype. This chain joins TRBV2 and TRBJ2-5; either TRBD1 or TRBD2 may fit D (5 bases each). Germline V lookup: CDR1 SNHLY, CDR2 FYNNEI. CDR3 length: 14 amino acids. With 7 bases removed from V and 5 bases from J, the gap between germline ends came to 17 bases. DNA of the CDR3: TGTGCCAGCAAGGGGAGCGCAAAAGGGGAGACCCAGTACTTC. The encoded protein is CASKGSAKGETQYF.

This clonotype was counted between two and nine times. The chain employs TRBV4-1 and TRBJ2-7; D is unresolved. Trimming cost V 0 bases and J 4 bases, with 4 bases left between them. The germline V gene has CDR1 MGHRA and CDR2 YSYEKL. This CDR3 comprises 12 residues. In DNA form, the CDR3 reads TGCGCCAGCAGCCAAGACCCTTACGAGCAGTACTTC. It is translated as CASSQDPYEQYF.

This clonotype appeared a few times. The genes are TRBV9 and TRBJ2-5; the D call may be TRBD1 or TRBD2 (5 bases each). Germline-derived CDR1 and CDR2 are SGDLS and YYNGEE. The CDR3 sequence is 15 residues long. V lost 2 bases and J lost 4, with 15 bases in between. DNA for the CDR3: TGTGCCAGCAGCGTGGGGACCGGCGGGTTAGAGACCCAGTACTTC. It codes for CASSVGTGGLETQYF.

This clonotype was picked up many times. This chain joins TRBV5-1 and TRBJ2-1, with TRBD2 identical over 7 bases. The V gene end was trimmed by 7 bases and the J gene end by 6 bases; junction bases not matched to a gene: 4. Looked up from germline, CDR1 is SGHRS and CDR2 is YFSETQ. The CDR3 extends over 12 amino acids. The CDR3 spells CASRGSLNEQFF. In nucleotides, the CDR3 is TGCGCCAGCCGCGGGAGCCTCAATGAGCAGTTCTTC.

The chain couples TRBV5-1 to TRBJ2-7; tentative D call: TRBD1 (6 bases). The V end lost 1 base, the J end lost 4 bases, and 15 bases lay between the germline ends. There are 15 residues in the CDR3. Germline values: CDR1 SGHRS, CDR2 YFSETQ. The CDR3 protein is CASSLRGSGYYEQYF. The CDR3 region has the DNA TGCGCCAGCAGCTTGAGGGGGTCGGGCTATTACGAGCAGTACTTC.